Here is one T cell receptor beta chain with its context. Its antigen is not known. The data stem from a study of T cells in Graves' hyperthyroidism and ophthalmopathy. General study results and limits: In validation, the model predicted ophthalmopathy. These predictions came a median 6.5 months before onset.

Diagnosis rested on symptoms, serum thyroxine and TRAb, thyroid ultrasound, and orbital computed tomography. Researchers took RNA transcripts and amplified the TCR beta CDR3 regions from them. An initial round of RT-PCR targeting the TCR CDR3 relied on the HTBI primer set. TCRdb fed the multiplex PCR reads into MiXCR, producing one record per CDR3 protein. Counted here are 330,000 or so distinct CDR3 sequences, approximately 18% occurring once; the ten biggest clones make up under 45%. The CDR3 has 14 amino acids. The V gene's germline CDR1 is SEHNR and CDR2 FQNEAQ (reference sequence). J lost 10 bases, V lost 6 bases, and 8 bases had no gene match.

This clonotype originated in a man aged 50 to 60 with Graves' ophthalmopathy. Sequencing was performed on blood. The chain uses TRBV7-9 and TRBJ2-1, with TRBD2 matching over 11 bases. CDR3 region: CASSGLAGSGEQFF. The CDR3 DNA sequence: TGTGCCAGCAGTGGACTAGCGGGTAGTGGGGAGCAGTTCTTC.